This T cell receptor beta chain was identified during a study of vaccination and CD4 T cells after COVID-19. The wider study: A median of roughly 72 days (range 14 to 241) separated dose two from the taking of post-vaccine samples.

Indicated treatment: roughly nine-day PBMC culture with coronavirus spike peptide pools or control peptides (ViraFEST assay). An unexposed donor provided the CD4+ T cells, which were collected before the COVID-19 pandemic (2011-2018). TCRs were sequenced by ViraFEST after antigen-specific T cells had been expanded with peptide pools. It was after roughly ten days of culture that CD4+ T cells were isolated by negative selection. On this clonotype: The antigen is not known.

Cultured CD4+ T-cell DNA underwent Oncomine TCR Beta short-read sequencing. It was cultured CD4+ T cells from which genomic DNA was extracted. TCRdb passed the PCR reads through MiXCR, listing each CDR3 protein once. The data show about 6,600 distinct CDR3 sequences, 45% to 65% seen once. The germline V gene has CDR1 LGHNA and CDR2 YNFKEQ. V was trimmed by 4 bases and J by 2 bases, leaving 8 bases between them. CDR3 size: 13 residues. This TCR derives from a human donor in good health. The rearrangement links TRBV4-2 to TRBJ1-2, with D unresolved. The sequencing input was CD4+ T cells from blood, cultured in vitro. The CDR3 coding sequence is TGTGCCAGCAGCCGGACGGAGAACTATGGCTACACCTTC. It translates to CASSRTENYGYTF.